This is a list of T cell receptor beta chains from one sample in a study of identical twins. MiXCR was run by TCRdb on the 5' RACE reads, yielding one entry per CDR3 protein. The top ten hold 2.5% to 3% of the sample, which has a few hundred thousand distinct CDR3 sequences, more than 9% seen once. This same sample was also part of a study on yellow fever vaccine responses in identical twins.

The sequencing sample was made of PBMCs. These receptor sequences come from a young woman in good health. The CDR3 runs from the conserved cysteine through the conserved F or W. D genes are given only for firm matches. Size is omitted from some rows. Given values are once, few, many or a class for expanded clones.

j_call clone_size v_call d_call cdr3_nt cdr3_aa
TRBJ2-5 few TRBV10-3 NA TGTGCCATCAGTGCCAGCTTGGAGACCCAGTACTTC CAISASLETQYF
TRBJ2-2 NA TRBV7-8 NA TGTGCCAGCAGCTTTAAAATTGCGGGGTCTCGCACCGGGGAGCTGTTTTTT CASSFKIAGSRTGELFF
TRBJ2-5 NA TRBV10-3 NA TGTGCCATCAGTGAGTCCTCTAGCGCGCAAGAGACCCAGTACTTC CAISESSSAQETQYF
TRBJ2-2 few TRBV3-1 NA TGTGCCAGCAGCCAAGAAATGGGGTTCGGGGAGCTGTTTTTT CASSQEMGFGELFF
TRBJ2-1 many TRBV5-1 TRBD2 TGCGCCAGCAGCTTGGTGAGCGGGGGGGCTATTGAGCAGTTCTTC CASSLVSGGAIEQFF
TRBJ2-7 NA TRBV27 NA TGTGCCAGCAGAGCCGCAGGGTATTACGAGCAGTACTTC CASRAAGYYEQYF
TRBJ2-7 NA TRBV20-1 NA TGCAGTGCTAGAGATCAATTTAGGTCCGGGCCAGCGTGGGAGCAGTACTTC CSARDQFRSGPAWEQYF
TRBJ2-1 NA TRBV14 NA TGTGCCAGCAGCCAAGATCACGGGACTTATATAGATGAGCTGTTCTTC CASSQDHGTYIDELFF
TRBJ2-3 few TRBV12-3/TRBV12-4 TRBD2 TGTGCCAGCAGGTCCGGGACTAGCGTCCGAACGGATACGCAGTATTTT CASRSGTSVRTDTQYF
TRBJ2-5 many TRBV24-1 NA TGTGCCACCAGTGATTTGGCGGAGGGGGGTCGGACCCAGTACTTC CATSDLAEGGRTQYF
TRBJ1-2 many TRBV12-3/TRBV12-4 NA TGTGCCAGCAGTTTAATACTTAACTATGGCTACACCTTC CASSLILNYGYTF
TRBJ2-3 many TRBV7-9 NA TGTGCCAGCAGCTTGGTTCAAAGGGACACGCAGTATTTT CASSLVQRDTQYF
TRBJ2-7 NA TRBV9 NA TGTGCCAGCAGCGCCCAGGGGAGCTCCTACGAGCAGTACTTC CASSAQGSSYEQYF
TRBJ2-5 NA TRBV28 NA TGTGCCAGCAGTCATCGAAGGCTGGGGGGAGAGACCCAGTACTTC CASSHRRLGGETQYF
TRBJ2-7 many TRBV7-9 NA TGTGCCAGCAGCTCCGCTCCGGGACTTTCCTCCTACGAGCAGTACTTC CASSSAPGLSSYEQYF
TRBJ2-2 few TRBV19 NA TGTGTCTTCCGGGGCCCTCCCTCCGGGGAGCTGTTTTTT CVFRGPPSGELFF
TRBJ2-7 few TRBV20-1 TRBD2 TGCAGTGCTAGAGGACTAGCGGGAGGGCCGTCTTACTTC CSARGLAGGPSYF
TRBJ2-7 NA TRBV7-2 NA TGTGCCAGCCAGTTTGAACAGGGTTCGTACGAGCAGTACTTC CASQFEQGSYEQYF
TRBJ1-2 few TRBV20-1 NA TGCAGTGCTAGAGATTTAGTCGGGGGCTCTAACTATGGCTACACCTTC CSARDLVGGSNYGYTF
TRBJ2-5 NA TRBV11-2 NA TGTGCCAGCAGCTTAGACCGACTCCCGAGGGGAGAGACCCAGTACTTC CASSLDRLPRGETQYF
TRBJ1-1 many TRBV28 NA TGTGCCAGCAGTTCCACTCCCGGGACAACGAACACTGAAGCTTTCTTT CASSSTPGTTNTEAFF
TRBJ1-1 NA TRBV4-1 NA TGCGCCAGCAGCCAAGATGCGGGGGGCCTAAGTACTGAAGCTTTCTTT CASSQDAGGLSTEAFF
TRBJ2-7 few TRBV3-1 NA TGTGCCAGCAGCCAGTCACCGGGACGGGGATCCTACGAGCAGTACTTC CASSQSPGRGSYEQYF
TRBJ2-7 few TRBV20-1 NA TGCAGTGCTACCTCAACAGGGATGGGCGAGCAGTACTTC CSATSTGMGEQYF
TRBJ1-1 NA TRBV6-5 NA TGTGCCAGCAGTTACCTTAGGGACACCGAAGCTTTCTTT CASSYLRDTEAFF
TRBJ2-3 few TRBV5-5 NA TGTGCCAGCAGCTTGCTCCGGCGGGGAAGCACAGATACGCAGTATTTT CASSLLRRGSTDTQYF
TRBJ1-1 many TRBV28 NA TGTGCCAGCAGTTTATTCCCGGACGGCTGGGCTTTCTTT CASSLFPDGWAFF
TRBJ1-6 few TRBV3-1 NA TGTGCCAGCAGCCTTAGGGCCAGGGGAAATTCACCCCTCCACTTT CASSLRARGNSPLHF
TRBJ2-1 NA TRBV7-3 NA TGTGCCAGCAGCTCGAAAGGCACCTACAATGAGCAGTTCTTC CASSSKGTYNEQFF
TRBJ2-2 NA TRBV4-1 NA TGCGCCAGCCAAAACGATCTCACCGGGGAGCTGTTTTTT CASQNDLTGELFF
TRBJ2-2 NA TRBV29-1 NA TGCAGCGTTGAAGATGCAACTAGACCCGGGGAGCTGTTTTTT CSVEDATRPGELFF
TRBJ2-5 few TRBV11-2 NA TGTGCCAGCAGCTTAGGGTCGAGGGGACGGTCAGAGACCCAGTACTTC CASSLGSRGRSETQYF
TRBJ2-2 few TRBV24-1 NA TGTGCCACCAGTGATTTGCCAGGGGCTGTCGGGGAGCTGTTTTTT CATSDLPGAVGELFF
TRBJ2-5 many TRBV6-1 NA TGTGCCAGCAGCCGAACTGACTATAACAAAGAGACCCAGTACTTC CASSRTDYNKETQYF
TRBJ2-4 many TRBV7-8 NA TGTGCCAGCAGCTTAGTTCAGGGGAGCATTCAGTACTTC CASSLVQGSIQYF
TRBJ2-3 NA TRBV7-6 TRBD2 TGTGCCAGCAGCCCGGGACTACCCGATACGCAGTATTTT CASSPGLPDTQYF
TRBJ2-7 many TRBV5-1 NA TGCGCCAGCAGCTTGGCCGAGGGTGACGAGCAGTACTTC CASSLAEGDEQYF
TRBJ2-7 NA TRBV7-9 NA TGTGCCAGCACCCGGAGCCCCTACGAGCAGTACTTC CASTRSPYEQYF
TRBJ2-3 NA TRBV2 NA TGTGCCAGCAGTGAGGATTTAGCGGTATTCACAGATACGCAGTATTTT CASSEDLAVFTDTQYF
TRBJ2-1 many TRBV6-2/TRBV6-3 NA TGTGCCAGCAGTTTTTACAATGAGCAGTTCTTC CASSFYNEQFF
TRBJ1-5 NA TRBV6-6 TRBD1 TGTGCCAGCAGTTACGACAGGGTTCAGCCCCAGCATTTT CASSYDRVQPQHF
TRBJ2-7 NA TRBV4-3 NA TGCGCCAGCAGCCAAAGCAGGGGTAGCTACGAGCAGTACTTC CASSQSRGSYEQYF
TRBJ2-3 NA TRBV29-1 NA TGCAGCGTTCCGGGCCAGAACACAGATACGCAGTATTTT CSVPGQNTDTQYF
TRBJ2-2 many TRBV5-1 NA TGCGCCAGCAGCCAGTTGAGGAACACCGGGGAGCTGTTTTTT CASSQLRNTGELFF
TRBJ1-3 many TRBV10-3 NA TGTGCCATCACGGAGAGCCGATCTTCTGGAAACACCATATATTTT CAITESRSSGNTIYF
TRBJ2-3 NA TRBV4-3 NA TGCGCCAGCAGCCAAGACGAGGGTGGGGAGACAGATACGCAGTATTTT CASSQDEGGETDTQYF
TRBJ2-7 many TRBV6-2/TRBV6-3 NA TGTGCCAGCAGCCGCTTGGCGGGGACCTACGAGCAGTACTTC CASSRLAGTYEQYF
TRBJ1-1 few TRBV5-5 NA TGTGCCAGCAGCCTCCCACAGGGGAACACTGAAGCTTTCTTT CASSLPQGNTEAFF
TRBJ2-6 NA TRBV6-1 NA TGTGCCAGCATTCGGTCCGGGTTGGGATCTGGGGCCAACGTCCTGACTTTC CASIRSGLGSGANVLTF